The 5 T cell receptor beta chains below come from one sample, sequenced in a study of T-cell memory formation after mild COVID-19. From the 5' RACE reads, TCRdb called clonotypes with MiXCR, one entry per CDR3 protein. The repertoire consists of roughly 160,000 distinct CDR3 sequences, with around a tenth occurring once and the leading ten covering more than 3.5%. The specimen was PBMCs or a T cell subset sorted from them (not recorded which). These receptors were taken from a man between 18 and 29 years old who had mild COVID-19 (a few samples of this study predate the infection). Cell type and time point are not known.

This clonotype appeared a few times. The V and J genes are TRBV7-8 and TRBJ2-5; 10 bases are shared with TRBD1. The CDR3 is 16 amino acids. Germline CDR1 is SGHVS and CDR2 is FQNEAQ. Trimming at V came to 0 bases and at J to 5 bases, leaving 6 bases not matched to a gene. CDR3 residues: CASSLAPGQGEETQYF. CDR3 in DNA: TGTGCCAGCAGCTTAGCCCCCGGACAGGGGGAGGAGACCCAGTACTTC. Filled out from reference TRBV7-8 and TRBJ2-5, the complete variable domain reads GAGVSQSPRYKVAKRGQDVALRCDPISGHVSLFWYQQALGQGPEFLTYFQNEAQLDKSGLPSDRFFAERPEGSVSTLKIQRTQQEDSAVYLCASSLAPGQGEETQYFGPGTRLLVL.

The rearrangement joins TRBV24-1 to TRBJ2-1, with unresolved D. CDR1 is KGHDR and CDR2 is SFDVKD in the germline V gene. This CDR3 region has 13 residues. V lost 4 bases and J 6 bases, leaving 9 bases between the germline ends. The CDR3 spells CATSELAGNEQFF. The CDR3 DNA reads as TGTGCCACCAGTGAACTGGCCGGCAATGAGCAGTTCTTC.

This clonotype was seen a few times. V gene TRBV3-1 combines with J gene TRBJ1-2; 7 bases map to TRBD1. The trim removed 0 bases at V and 4 bases at J, leaving 8 bases unmatched. There are 16 residues in the CDR3. Germline values: CDR1 LGHDT, CDR2 YNNKEL (reference sequence). Written as DNA, the CDR3 is TGTGCCAGCAGCCAAGATCCTGCCAGGGGGTTCTATGGCTACACCTTC. The encoded protein is CASSQDPARGFYGYTF.

In this sample, this clonotype turned up a few times. V gene TRBV5-1 combines with J gene TRBJ2-2; tentatively, D is TRBD2 (5 bases). The CDR3 consists of 14 residues. Trimming cost V 7 bases and J 4 bases, with 14 bases left between them. CDR1 is SGHRS, CDR2 YFSETQ, per germline. In DNA form, the CDR3 reads TGCGCCAGCTCCGGGGTTCGAGGCACCGGGGAGCTGTTTTTT. It yields the protein CASSGVRGTGELFF.

The chain has TRBV7-6 and TRBJ1-5, with 8 bases fitting TRBD1. The CDR3 consists of 14 residues. J gave up 7 bases and V 4 bases, and 6 bases lay outside the gene matches. In germline, CDR1 is SGHVS, CDR2 FNYEAQ. Here the CDR3 DNA reads TGTGCCAGCAGCTCTCGGACAGGGAGCCAGCCCCAGCATTTT. Translation: CASSSRTGSQPQHF. Full variable domain (outside the CDR3, taken from reference TRBV7-6 and TRBJ1-5): GAGVSQSPRYKVTKRGQDVALRCDPISGHVSLYWYRQALGQGPEFLTYFNYEAQQDKSGLPNDRFSAERPEGSISTLTIQRTEQRDSAMYRCASSSRTGSQPQHFGDGTRLSIL.